These 18 T cell receptor beta chains were sequenced from one sample in a study of T-cell memory formation after mild COVID-19. Using its own MiXCR run on the 5' RACE reads, TCRdb lists one record per CDR3 protein. The sample lists around 530,000 distinct CDR3 sequences; roughly 22% were seen once. Sequenced sample: PBMCs or a T cell subset sorted from them (not recorded which). These receptors were taken from an adult woman who had mild COVID-19 (a few samples of this study predate the infection). Cell type and time point are not known.

This clonotype turned up a few times. The V gene is TRBV11-3, the J gene TRBJ2-1; 9 positions agree with TRBD2. The CDR3 runs to 13 residues. In germline, CDR1 is SGHNT, CDR2 YENEEA. The V segment lost 8 bases and the J segment 8 bases; nucleotides outside the gene matches: 7. The CDR3 region is CASLSSGNDEQFF. The CDR3 nucleotides read TGTGCCAGCTTATCTAGCGGGAACGATGAGCAGTTCTTC.

V gene TRBV20-1 combines with J gene TRBJ1-2; a possible D gene is TRBD1 (6 bases). The CDR3 is 15 residues long. Between the trimmed V and J ends, which lost 8 bases and 4 bases, there was a span of 23 bases. The germline CDR1 and CDR2 sequences are DFQATT and SNEGSKA (reference sequence). The CDR3 here is CSTSPRGGGAYGYTF. CDR3 nucleotide sequence: TGCAGTACCTCCCCACGGGGAGGGGGGGCCTATGGCTACACCTTC.

This clonotype was counted between two and nine times. This rearrangement joins TRBV28 to TRBJ1-1; D call uncertain. Germline V gives CDR1 MDHEN, CDR2 SYDVKM. Trimming removed 5 bases from V and 8 bases from J, with 12 bases in between. The CDR3 totals 12 residues. The CDR3 DNA sequence: TGTGCCAGCAGTACCCCACCTATAGAAGCTTTCTTT. Amino acid sequence: CASSTPPIEAFF.

V and J are TRBV5-5 and TRBJ2-5; 9 nucleotides line up with TRBD1. The CDR3 totals 16 residues. The germline V gene has CDR1 SGHKS and CDR2 YYEKEE (reference sequence). V shed 2 bases and J 3 bases; nucleotides not matched to a gene: 8. CDR3 amino acids: CASSLGTGPGKETQYF. CDR3 sequence (DNA): TGTGCCAGCAGCTTAGGGACAGGGCCGGGCAAAGAGACCCAGTACTTC.

The CDR3 protein is CASSLRWDSYEQYF. In DNA form, the CDR3 reads TGTGCCAGCAGCTTAAGGTGGGACTCCTACGAGCAGTACTTC. The chain uses TRBV7-9 and TRBJ2-7; D is uncertain. Germline V gene lookup returns CDR1 SEHNR and CDR2 FQNEAQ (reference sequence). V lost 2 bases and J lost 0, with 8 bases in between. This CDR3 contains 14 residues.

Of note for this clonotype: A junction boundary mismatches the germline segment, possibly from a read error. The rearrangement uses TRBV7-7 and TRBJ1-3, with 7 nucleotides matching TRBD1. This CDR3 spans 15 amino acids. Germline-derived CDR1 and CDR2 are SSHAT and FNYEAQ (reference sequence). The CDR3 nucleotides are TGTGCTAGCAGCTTGGGAGGACAGGCTGGAAACACCATATATTTT. This sequence encodes CASSLGGQAGNTIYF.

This chain links TRBV20-1 with TRBJ1-1; D unclear. The germline CDR1 and CDR2 sequences are DFQATT and SNEGSKA (reference sequence). CDR3 length equals 14 residues. Deletions cut 6 bases from V and 3 bases from J, with 17 bases between. The chain's CDR3 is CSAKGGLADTEAFF. The CDR3 DNA is TGCAGTGCCAAGGGCGGACTTGCAGACACTGAAGCTTTCTTT.

This clonotype was counted only a few times. In DNA, the CDR3 is TGTGCCAGCAGCTTAGTGGTGGCAGGTAGCTCCTACGAGCAGTACTTC. This translates into CASSLVVAGSSYEQYF. The genes are TRBV7-9 and TRBJ2-7; D unclear. Deletions cut 1 base from V and 0 bases from J, with 13 bases between. The CDR3 has 16 residues. CDR1 and CDR2 (germline): SEHNR, FQNEAQ (reference sequence).

This clonotype was found a few times. The gene calls are TRBV12-3 or TRBV12-4 and TRBJ2-7; TRBD2 agrees at 8 bases. Losses at the gene ends were 5 bases for V and 6 bases for J; bases not matched to a gene: 3. The CDR3 is 12 amino acids. CDR3 bases: TGTGCCAGCAGTGTCGGGGGGGTCGAGCAGTACTTC. It encodes CASSVGGVEQYF.

This clonotype has just a few counts. CDR3 in DNA: TGCGCCAGCAATCAACAGGGGGCTGATTCAGATACGCAGTATTTT. Translation gives CASNQQGADSDTQYF. The chain has TRBV5-1 and TRBJ2-3; 9 bases match TRBD1. The V gene's germline CDR1 is SGHRS and CDR2 YFSETQ. Trimming cost V 6 bases and J 4 bases; bases outside gene matches: 9. CDR3 length: 15 amino acids.

This chain uses TRBV20-1 with TRBJ2-7; TRBD1 agrees at 8 bases. The CDR3 covers 12 residues. V gave up 6 bases and J gave up 2 bases; unmatched junction bases: 3. Germline assignment: CDR1 DFQATT and CDR2 SNEGSKA (reference sequence). The CDR3 nucleotides are TGCAGTGCACAGGGACAGGCCTACGAGCAGTACTTC. Its translation is CSAQGQAYEQYF.

The chain links TRBV12-3 or TRBV12-4 to TRBJ2-3; the match to TRBD1 covers 7 bases. The CDR3 spans 15 residues. J was trimmed by 1 base and V by 3 bases; bases with no gene match: 4. This CDR3 reads CASSFRGMRTDTQYF. CDR3 bases: TGTGCCAGCAGTTTCAGGGGGATGCGCACAGATACGCAGTATTTT.

This clonotype was observed a few times. The chain joins TRBV10-3 to TRBJ2-6; no firm D call. In germline, CDR1 is ENHRY, CDR2 SYGVKD. The CDR3 sequence is 15 residues long. Between the trimmed V and J ends, which lost 4 bases and 4 bases, there was a span of 11 bases. For the CDR3, the DNA is TGTGCCATCAGTGGGAGCACGAGCGGGGCCAACGTCCTGACTTTC. Protein: CAISGSTSGANVLTF.

V is TRBV6-5 and J is TRBJ1-2, with 8 bases identical to TRBD1. Germline CDR1 is MNHEY and CDR2 is SVGAGI. V shed 4 bases, J shed 5 bases, and the junction held 9 bases outside the gene matches. The CDR3 runs 15 residues. This CDR3 reads CASSFEGQDLYGYTF. CDR3 bases: TGTGCCAGCAGTTTTGAGGGACAGGACCTATATGGCTACACCTTC.

The genes are TRBV23-1 and TRBJ2-7; TRBD1 might be the D (6 bases). TRBV23-1 is annotated as an ORF whose role is uncertain. Trimming left V 3 bases short and J 4 bases short, with 19 bases between. The CDR3 is 16 amino acids. The CDR3 nucleotides are TGCGCCAGCAGTCATTATGGGGGCGAGATCGAATACGAGCAGTACTTC. Protein: CASSHYGGEIEYEQYF.

CDR3 region: CASSHSGLAGSPLYNEQFF. CDR3 nucleotides: TGTGCCAGCAGTCACAGTGGACTAGCGGGCTCACCCCTTTACAATGAGCAGTTCTTC. The chain has TRBV6-2 or TRBV6-3 and TRBJ2-1, with 11 bases aligning to TRBD2. J was trimmed by 4 bases and V by 5 bases; bases with no gene match: 16. The CDR3 covers 19 residues. The germline V gene encodes CDR1 MNHEY and CDR2 SVGEGT.

The CDR3 spells CATRDRENTNEQYF. DNA of the CDR3: TGTGCCACAAGGGACAGGGAAAACACTAACGAGCAGTACTTC. This chain links TRBV12-3 or TRBV12-4 with TRBJ2-7, with 9 positions matching TRBD1. V was clipped by 10 bases and J by 5 bases; unmatched bases: 12. The length of the CDR3 is 14 residues.

This clonotype has just a few counts. This rearrangement joins TRBV15 to TRBJ2-5; the D gene is possibly TRBD1 (5 bases). The CDR3 totals 14 residues. Per germline, CDR1 LNHNV and CDR2 YYDKDF (reference sequence). Trimming pared 3 bases from V and 6 bases from J, leaving 14 bases between. The CDR3 sequence: CATSSVRGSQTQYF. The CDR3 nucleotides are TGTGCCACCAGCAGCGTAAGGGGCAGTCAGACCCAGTACTTC.